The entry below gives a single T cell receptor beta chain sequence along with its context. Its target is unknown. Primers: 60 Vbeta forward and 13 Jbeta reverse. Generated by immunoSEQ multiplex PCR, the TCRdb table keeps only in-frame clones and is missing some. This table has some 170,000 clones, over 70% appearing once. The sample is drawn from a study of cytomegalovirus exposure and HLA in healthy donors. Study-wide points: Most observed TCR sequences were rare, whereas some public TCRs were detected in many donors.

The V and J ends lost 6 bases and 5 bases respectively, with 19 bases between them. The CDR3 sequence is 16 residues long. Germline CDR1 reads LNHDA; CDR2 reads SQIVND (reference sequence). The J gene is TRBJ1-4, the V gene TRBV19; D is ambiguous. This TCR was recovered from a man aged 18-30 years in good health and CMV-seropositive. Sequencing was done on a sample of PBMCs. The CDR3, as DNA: TGTGCCAGTAGCGATAGCGCGATAACTCCGAATGAAAAACTGTTTTTT. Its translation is CASSDSAITPNEKLFF.